The TCR beta chain described here comes from a study of OX40 agonist ivuxolimab in advanced cancers. In the study overall: Dose-escalation patients had hepatocellular carcinoma, melanoma, renal cell or head and neck cancer.

The V and J ends lost 5 bases and 1 base, in that order; junction bases with no gene match: 5. The germline gives CDR1 KGHSH, CDR2 LQKENI. The CDR3 is 15 amino acids. Sequencing used immunoSEQ multiplex PCR; TCRdb keeps in-frame clones, though not all of them. Counted here are tens of thousands of clones, 88% occurring once; the ten biggest clones make up about 0.6%. Sequencing used CD4+ or CD8+ T cells sorted from blood, obtained in a trial of the OX40 agonist ivuxolimab. This clonotype originated in an adult with an advanced solid tumor such as melanoma, head and neck, liver or kidney cancer. This chain links TRBV18 with TRBJ1-2, with 9 bases aligning to TRBD1. This chain's CDR3 is CASSEDRGHNYGYTF. The CDR3 DNA is TGTGCCAGCTCAGAGGACAGGGGCCATAACTATGGCTACACCTTC.